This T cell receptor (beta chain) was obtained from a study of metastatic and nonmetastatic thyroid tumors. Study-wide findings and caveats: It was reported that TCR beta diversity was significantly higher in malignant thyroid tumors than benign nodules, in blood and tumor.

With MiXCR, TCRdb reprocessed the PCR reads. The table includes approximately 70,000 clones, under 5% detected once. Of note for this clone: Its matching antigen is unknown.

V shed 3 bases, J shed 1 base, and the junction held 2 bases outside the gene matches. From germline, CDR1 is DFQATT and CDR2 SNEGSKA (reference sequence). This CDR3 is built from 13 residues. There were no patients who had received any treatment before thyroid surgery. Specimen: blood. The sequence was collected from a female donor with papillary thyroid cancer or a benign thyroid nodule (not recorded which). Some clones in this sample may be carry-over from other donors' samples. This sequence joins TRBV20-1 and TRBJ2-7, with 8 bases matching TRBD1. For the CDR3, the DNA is TGCAGTGCTAGTGACAGGGGTTCCTACGAGCAGTACTTC. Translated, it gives CSASDRGSYEQYF.